These 26 T cell receptor beta chains were all obtained from the same sample, sequenced in a study of blood T cell repertoires in COVID-19 (dated by TCRdb to about 2020). The receptor library was made with the immunoSEQ multiplex PCR assay. TCRdb's version of the immuneACCESS table is confined to in-frame rearrangements and falls short of the full clone set. An unresolved V gene accounts for under half of the shortfall where checked; the remainder is of unknown origin. This sample has fewer than 450,000 clones in its table, and around 90% of those were observed once. In total, the top ten clones hold less than 3.5% of the sample. Sequencing was carried out using peripheral blood. The receptors stem from a woman aged 18-35 years who had recovered from COVID-19.

This clone was picked up one time. The same CDR3 arises from other DNA sequences in this sample as well. The chain carries TRBV3-1 (or the pseudogene TRBV3-2) and TRBJ2-5; the match to TRBD2 covers 14 bases. Germline assignment: CDR1 LGHDT and CDR2 YNNKEL (reference sequence). This CDR3 has 17 amino acids. Germline trimming cut 3 bases from V and 5 bases from J; bases unmatched to any gene: 8. For the CDR3, the DNA is TGTGCCAGCAGCCATAAGACTAGCGGGAGGGCCGGGGAGACCCAGTACTTC. It encodes CASSHKTSGRAGETQYF.

The chain links TRBV11-3 to TRBJ2-3, with 10 bases fitting TRBD2. This CDR3 spans 17 amino acids. With V trimmed by 5 bases and J by 0 bases, 8 bases remained unmatched. In germline, CDR1 is SGHNT, CDR2 YENEEA. The CDR3 loop is CASSDTSGASSTDTQYF. The CDR3 region has the DNA TGTGCCAGCAGCGACACTAGCGGGGCATCTAGCACAGATACGCAGTATTTT.

The chain joins TRBV3-1 (or the pseudogene TRBV3-2) to TRBJ2-2; 7 nucleotides align to TRBD1. Germline V gene sequence: CDR1 LGHDT, CDR2 YNNKEL (reference sequence). This CDR3 region has 18 residues. V dropped 1 base and J dropped 0; count of bases not matched to a gene: 8. As DNA, the CDR3 is TGTGCCAGCAGCCAAGGGAGCCCCGGGACAGCGAACACCGGGGAGCTGTTTTTT. This encodes CASSQGSPGTANTGELFF.

The CDR3 here is CASSEREGEGYEKLFF. Written as DNA, the CDR3 is TGTGCCAGCAGTGAAAGGGAGGGGGAGGGATATGAAAAACTGTTTTTT. The chain joins TRBV2 to TRBJ1-4; weak D call: TRBD1 (6 bases). Germline V gives CDR1 SNHLY, CDR2 FYNNEI. Trimming cost V 2 bases and J 6 bases, with 16 bases left between them. The CDR3 is made up of 16 amino acids.

The V call is TRBV11-3, the J call TRBJ2-4, with TRBD1 identical over 10 bases. Germline V lookup: CDR1 SGHNT, CDR2 YENEEA. The CDR3 consists of 19 residues. The V segment lost 1 base and the J segment 0 bases; nucleotides outside the gene matches: 9. The CDR3 coding sequence is TGTGCCAGCAGCTTAGGGGACAGGGGCGCACCTCTAGCCAAAAACATTCAGTACTTC. Protein sequence: CASSLGDRGAPLAKNIQYF.

V and J are TRBV12-3 or TRBV12-4 and TRBJ2-3; D uncertain. There are 12 residues in the CDR3. Between the trimmed V and J ends, which lost 8 bases and 7 bases, there was a span of 13 bases. CDR3 sequence: CASGSLGYTQYF. The CDR3, as DNA: TGTGCCAGCGGCTCCCTGGGCTATACGCAGTATTTT.

V and J are TRBV5-4 and TRBJ2-1, with 12 bases aligning to TRBD2. The CDR3 is 15 residues long. The V gene's germline CDR1 is SGHNT and CDR2 YYREEE (reference sequence). With V trimmed by 4 bases and J by 9 bases, 8 bases remained unmatched. The CDR3 here is CASSGPSGRAGEQFF. In nucleotides, the CDR3 is TGTGCCAGCAGCGGCCCTAGCGGGAGGGCCGGTGAGCAGTTCTTC.

V gene TRBV25-1 combines with J gene TRBJ2-1, with 9 bases that match TRBD2. Trimming removed 6 bases from V and 9 bases from J; junction bases left unmatched: 9. CDR3 length: 14 amino acids. CDR1 is MGHDK, CDR2 SYGVNS, per germline. The CDR3 nucleotides read TGTGCCAGCAGCTATAGCGGGAGAGAAGGTGAGCAGTTCTTC. Translation gives CASSYSGREGEQFF.

The chain recombines TRBV5-6 with TRBJ1-5, with D tentatively TRBD1 (5 bases). V dropped 1 base and J dropped 6 bases, with 17 bases sitting between them. This CDR3 has 16 amino acids. Germline CDR1 SGHDT, CDR2 YYEEEE. DNA of the CDR3: TGTGCCAGCAGCTTGAGGAGTTCCAGGGTATTTCAGCCCCAGCATTTT. This encodes CASSLRSSRVFQPQHF. The full variable domain, rest sourced from reference TRBV5-6 and TRBJ1-5, is DAGVTQSPTHLIKTRGQQVTLRCSPKSGHDTVSWYQQALGQGPQFIFQYYEEEERQRGNFPDRFSGHQFPNYSSELNVNALLLGDSALYLCASSLRSSRVFQPQHFGDGTRLSIL.

A single count supports this clone. The CDR3 bases are TGTGCCACCAGACCGCGCGCCCGGGCTTTCTTT. Translation gives CATRPRARAFF. The V and J genes are TRBV24-1 and TRBJ1-1; D unresolved. CDR1 KGHDR and CDR2 SFDVKD come from the germline V gene. The CDR3 consists of 11 residues. V was pared by 7 bases and J by 11 bases, with 13 bases between.

The V gene is TRBV7-6, the J gene TRBJ2-1, with D perhaps matching TRBD2 (6 bases). CDR3 length: 13 residues. V was clipped by 3 bases and J by 10 bases, with 13 bases between them. Looked up from germline, CDR1 is SGHVS and CDR2 is FNYEAQ. The CDR3 is CASSLSGGVEQFF. The CDR3 coding sequence is TGTGCCAGCAGCTTGAGCGGAGGGGTCGAGCAGTTCTTC.

This clone was counted once. The rearrangement links TRBV11-2 to TRBJ1-2; 10 nucleotides align to TRBD1. With V trimmed by 5 bases and J by 2 bases, 2 bases remained unmatched. The germline V gene has CDR1 SGHAT and CDR2 FQNNGV. The CDR3 has 14 residues. CDR3 sequence (DNA): TGTGCCAGCAGCCCGGGACAGGGGAACTATGGCTACACCTTC. Protein product: CASSPGQGNYGYTF.

CDR3 DNA: TGTGCCAGCAGCTTAGCTAGCACCGCATCCTACAATGAGCAGTTCTTC. It codes for CASSLASTASYNEQFF. The J gene is TRBJ2-1, the V gene TRBV7-2; D is ambiguous. V dropped 0 bases and J dropped 1 base, with 10 bases sitting between them. Germline V CDR1 and CDR2: SGHTA, FQGNSA. The CDR3 is made up of 16 amino acids.

Here the CDR3 DNA reads TGTGCCAGCAGCGTCTCCCGGGGGGGGGAGACCCAGTACTTC. It encodes CASSVSRGGETQYF. The chain recombines TRBV7-2 with TRBJ2-5; 8 nucleotides line up with TRBD2. This CDR3 is 14 amino acids long. After removal of 5 bases from V and 5 bases from J, the junction contained 7 bases not matched to a gene. Per the germline V gene, CDR1 is SGHTA and CDR2 is FQGNSA.

The CDR3 DNA reads as TGTGCCAGCAGCTCCGGGTCCATGTACAATGAGCAGTTCTTC. It specifies CASSSGSMYNEQFF. The chain combines TRBV7-2 with TRBJ2-1; D is undetermined. Deletions cut 4 bases from V and 4 bases from J, with 11 bases between. This CDR3 has 14 residues. In germline, CDR1 is SGHTA, CDR2 FQGNSA.

Comment on this clone: The junction shows a germline mismatch at one end, possibly a read error. The chain combines TRBV5-4 with TRBJ2-5, with TRBD1 identical over 7 bases. From germline, CDR1 is SGHNT and CDR2 YYREEE (reference sequence). The CDR3 is 14 amino acids. CDR3 in amino acids: CASSLDAGGETQYF. The CDR3 bases are TGTGCCAGCAGTTTGGATGCAGGGGGAGAGACCCAGTACTTC.

V is TRBV6-6 and J is TRBJ1-2; 10 nucleotides line up with TRBD1. Germline V gene sequence: CDR1 MNHNY, CDR2 SVGAGI (reference sequence). V trimming: 5 bases; J trimming: 4 bases; junction bases outside the gene matches: 13. The CDR3 contains 17 residues. The CDR3 here is CASSPRGAGTGAYGYTF. Written as DNA, the CDR3 is TGTGCCAGCAGTCCTCGGGGGGCCGGGACAGGGGCCTATGGCTACACCTTC.

This chain joins TRBV30 and TRBJ2-2; 9 nucleotides agree with TRBD1. Unmatched junction bases numbered 4, after V lost 3 bases and J lost 5 bases. The germline CDR1 and CDR2 sequences are GTSNPN and SVGIG (reference sequence). The CDR3 totals 14 residues. DNA for the CDR3: TGTGCCTGGAGCCGGGACAGGGAAACCGGGGAGCTGTTTTTT. Residues: CAWSRDRETGELFF.

The chain is built from TRBV3-1 (or the pseudogene TRBV3-2) and TRBJ1-2, with D unclear. The CDR3 is 15 amino acids. Germline V gives CDR1 LGHDT, CDR2 YNNKEL (reference sequence). Trimming took off 1 base at V and 8 bases at J, with 17 bases between the two ends. Here the CDR3 reads CASSQVSGPGGGYTF. DNA of the CDR3: TGTGCCAGCAGCCAAGTCAGCGGACCGGGCGGGGGCTACACCTTC.

This chain connects TRBV19 to TRBJ2-1, with 7 bases matching TRBD2. Germline CDR1 and CDR2: LNHDA and SQIVND (reference sequence). V was pared by 7 bases and J by 0 bases, with 6 bases of the junction left unmatched. The CDR3 has 15 residues. The CDR3 loop reads CASNHGGSSYNEQFF. The DNA for the CDR3 is TGTGCCAGTAATCACGGCGGGAGCTCCTACAATGAGCAGTTCTTC.

The rearrangement uses TRBV21-1 and TRBJ2-7; TRBD1 is the table's D call and was not checked against the DNA. TRBV21-1 is termed a pseudogene. The length of the CDR3 is 14 residues. CDR3 nucleotide sequence: TGTGCCAGCAGCAAAGGGAACAGGCCCTACGAGCAGTACGTC. Protein: CASSKGNRPYEQYV.

V and J are TRBV18 and TRBJ1-1; D is unresolved. CDR3 length: 15 amino acids. In germline, CDR1 is KGHSH, CDR2 LQKENI. V shed 1 base and J shed 1 base, with 10 bases lying between them. This chain's CDR3 is CASSPLSTRNTEAFF. In DNA, the CDR3 is TGTGCCAGCTCACCACTTTCGACAAGGAACACTGAAGCTTTCTTT.

This sequence joins TRBV27 and TRBJ1-5; 7 nucleotides match TRBD1. This CDR3 contains 14 residues. Germline CDR1 and CDR2: MNHEY and SMNVEV (reference sequence). V lost 6 bases to trimming and J lost 2 bases; unmatched junction nucleotides: 4. CDR3 DNA: TGTGCCAGCAGAAGAACAGGGGGCAATCAGCCCCAGCATTTT. It yields the protein CASRRTGGNQPQHF.

The chain links TRBV3-1 (or the pseudogene TRBV3-2) to TRBJ2-6, with TRBD2 identical over 10 bases. The CDR3 runs to 16 residues. Germline-derived CDR1 and CDR2 are LGHDT and YNNKEL (reference sequence). V was clipped by 4 bases and J by 2 bases; unmatched bases: 2. For the CDR3, the DNA is TGTGCCAGCAGCCTAGCGGGAGGTACTGGGGCCAACGTCCTGACTTTC. Its translation: CASSLAGGTGANVLTF.

V usage is TRBV5-1 and J usage is TRBJ1-6; D is unclear. CDR3 length: 15 residues. Germline values: CDR1 SGHRS, CDR2 YFSETQ. The V end lost 0 bases, the J end lost 4 bases, and 8 bases lay between the germline ends. The CDR3 protein is CASSLGSAYNSPLHF. The CDR3 nucleotides read TGCGCCAGCAGCTTGGGGAGTGCTTATAATTCACCCCTCCACTTT.

Note on this clone: Other nucleotide sequences in the sample specify the same CDR3. This chain joins TRBV4-3 and TRBJ2-3, with 8 bases matching TRBD2. CDR3 length equals 15 residues. Germline V gene data show CDR1 as LGHNA and CDR2 as YSLEER. The ends lost 0 bases at V and 1 base at J; junction bases unmatched: 0. The DNA for the CDR3 is TGCGCCAGCAGCCAAGAACTAGCGGGCACAGATACGCAGTATTTT. It yields the protein CASSQELAGTDTQYF.